Sequencing of this T cell receptor (beta chain) was carried out in a study of cytomegalovirus exposure and HLA in healthy donors. Study observations and caveats: The records held CMV serostatus as the only immune exposure information. Segments of the TCR beta V type were, in most cases, productive about 90% or about 30% of the time in an earlier analysis.

As regards this clone: The target antigen is unknown.

Germline V gene sequence: CDR1 SNHLY, CDR2 FYNNEI. Trimming left V 4 bases short and J 7 bases short, with 13 bases between. CDR3 size: 13 residues. PCR employed 60 Vbeta and 13 Jbeta primers. This table comes from immunoSEQ multiplex PCR, and its TCRdb copy is limited to in-frame clones, with some not included. The sample consists of some 170,000 clones, about 80% of them appearing once. The sequenced sample was PBMCs. The V gene is TRBV2, the J gene TRBJ1-2; D is uncertain. This receptor was obtained from a woman in her 30s in good health and CMV-seronegative. DNA of the CDR3: TGTGCCAGCAGTGGCAAGTTAACTATTGGCTACACCTTC. It codes for CASSGKLTIGYTF.